This T cell receptor (beta chain) was observed in a study of shared clonotypes between healthy human individuals. Study results and caveats: Generation probabilities were higher for clonotypes shared across all four sorted-subset donors than for unshared ones.

The length of the CDR3 is 15 residues. The V gene's germline CDR1 is SGHTA and CDR2 FQGTGA. V was shortened by 7 bases and J by 0 bases, with 13 bases between the two germline ends. A remark on this clone: The target antigen is unknown.

Some 30,000 T cell genomes, or approximately 0.2 ug DNA, went into the sorted-subset replicate PCRs. Profiled with immunoSEQ multiplex PCR; TCRdb holds only in-frame clones, not every one. Of 2 million to 2.5 million clones detected, 85% to 95% appear once; the ten largest clones hold about 0.36%. Every contributor of samples was a Caucasian grown-up residing in Nashville, Tennessee. Into CD45RA+ naive and CD45RA-negative memory subsets, the CD4+ cells were split. V and J are TRBV7-3 and TRBJ2-1, with D perhaps being TRBD1 or TRBD2 (6 bases each). The source of this sequence is a man aged 18 to 30 in good health. Some clones in this sample may be carry-over from other donors' samples. Sequenced input: naive CD4+ T cells from PBMCs. This sample's subset: CD45RA+ positively selected. CDR3 in amino acids: CASTPGGASYNEQFF. The CDR3 DNA is TGTGCCAGCACCCCCGGGGGCGCCTCCTACAATGAGCAGTTCTTC. Full variable domain (remainder filled in from reference TRBV7-3 and TRBJ2-1): GAGVSQTPSNKVTEKGKYVELRCDPISGHTALYWYRQSLGQGPEFLIYFQGTGAADDSGLPNDRFFAVRPEGSVSTLKIQRTERGDSAVYLCASTPGGASYNEQFFGPGTRLTVL.